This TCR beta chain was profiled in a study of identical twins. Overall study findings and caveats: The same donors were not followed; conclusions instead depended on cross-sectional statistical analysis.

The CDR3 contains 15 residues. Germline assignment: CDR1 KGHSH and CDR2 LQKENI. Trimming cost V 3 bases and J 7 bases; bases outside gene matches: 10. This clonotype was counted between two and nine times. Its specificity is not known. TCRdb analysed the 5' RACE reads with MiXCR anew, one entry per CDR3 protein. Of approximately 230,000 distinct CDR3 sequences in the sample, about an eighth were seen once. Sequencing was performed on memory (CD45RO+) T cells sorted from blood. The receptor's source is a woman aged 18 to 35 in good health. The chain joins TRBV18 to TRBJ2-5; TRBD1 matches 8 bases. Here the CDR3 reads CASSPPGTGAGTQYF. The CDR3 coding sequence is TGTGCCAGCTCACCCCCCGGGACAGGCGCCGGGACCCAGTACTTC.